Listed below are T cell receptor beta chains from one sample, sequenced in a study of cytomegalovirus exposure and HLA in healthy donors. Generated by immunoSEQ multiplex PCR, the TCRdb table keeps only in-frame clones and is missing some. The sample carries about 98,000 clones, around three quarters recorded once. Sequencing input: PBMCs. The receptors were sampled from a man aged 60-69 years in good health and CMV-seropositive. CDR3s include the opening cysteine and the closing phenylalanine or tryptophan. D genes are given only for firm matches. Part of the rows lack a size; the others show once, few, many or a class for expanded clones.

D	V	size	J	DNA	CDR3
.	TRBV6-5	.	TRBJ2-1	TGTGCCAGCAGTTACACAAACTACAATGAGCAGTTCTTC	CASSYTNYNEQFF
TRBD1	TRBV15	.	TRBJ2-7	TGTGCCACCAGCAGAGAGATGGGGACAGGGGGTCGCGAGCAGTACTTC	CATSREMGTGGREQYF
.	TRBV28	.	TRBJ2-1	TGTGCCAGCAGCCTAATAGGGGATGAGCAGTTCTTC	CASSLIGDEQFF
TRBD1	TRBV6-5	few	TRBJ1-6	TGTGCCAGCAGTTACCCGCGACAGGGCTATTCACCCCTCCACTTT	CASSYPRQGYSPLHF
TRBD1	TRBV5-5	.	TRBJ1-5	TGTGCCAGCAGCTTCCGGGACAGGGGCAATCAGCCCCAGCATTTT	CASSFRDRGNQPQHF
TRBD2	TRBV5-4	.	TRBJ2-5	TGTGCCAGCAGCGCTTCTAGCGGGGGGGCGAGGGAGCAGTACTTC	CASSASSGGAREQYF
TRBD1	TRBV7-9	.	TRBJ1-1	TGTGCCAGCAGCGGAAACAGGGGGAGACCCGAAGCTTTCTTT	CASSGNRGRPEAFF
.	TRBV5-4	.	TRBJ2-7	TGTGCCAGCAGCTTGAAACAGGGATTCAACGAGCAGTACTTC	CASSLKQGFNEQYF
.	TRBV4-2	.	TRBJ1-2	TGTGCCAGCAGCCAAGCCGCGGACTATGGCTACACCTTC	CASSQAADYGYTF
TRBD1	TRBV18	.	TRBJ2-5	TGTGCCAGCTCAACGGACAGGCAAGAGACCCAGTACTTC	CASSTDRQETQYF
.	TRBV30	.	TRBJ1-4	TGTGCCTGGAGTGTAGGGGCCACTCAGGGTTTCAAAGGTGAAAAACTGTTTTTT	CAWSVGATQGFKGEKLFF
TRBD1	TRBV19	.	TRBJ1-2	TGTGCCAGTGGGTCCAGGGGGTATGGCTACACCTTC	CASGSRGYGYTF
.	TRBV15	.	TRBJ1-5	TGTGCCACCAGCAAATATAGCAATCAGCCCCAGCATTTT	CATSKYSNQPQHF
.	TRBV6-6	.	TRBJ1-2	TGTGCCAGCAGCAGGGTTTTAGGCTATGGCTACACCTTC	CASSRVLGYGYTF
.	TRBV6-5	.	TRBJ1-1	TGTGCCAGCAGTTACTCGAGGAACACTGAAGCTTTCTTT	CASSYSRNTEAFF
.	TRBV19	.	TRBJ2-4	TGTGCCAGTAGTATAGCGGGAAGGTTCTTAGCCAAAAACATTCAGTACTTC	CASSIAGRFLAKNIQYF
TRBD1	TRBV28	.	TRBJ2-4	TGTGCCAGCATGGGACAGGCGAATCTAGCCAAAAACATTCAGTACTTC	CASMGQANLAKNIQYF
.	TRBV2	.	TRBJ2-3	TGTGCCAGCAGTGAGGATCGAGACAGGCCTAGCACAGATACGCAGTATTTT	CASSEDRDRPSTDTQYF
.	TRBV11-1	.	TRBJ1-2	TGTGCCAGCAGCTTACGGGGGTCTCGAGGCTACACCTTC	CASSLRGSRGYTF
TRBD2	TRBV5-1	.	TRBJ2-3	TGCGCCAGCAGCCGCGTAGCGGGGGGCCGCTCGGGCACAGATACGCAGTATTTT	CASSRVAGGRSGTDTQYF
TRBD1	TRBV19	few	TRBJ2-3	TGTGCCAGTAGTCGGCAGGGTGGACAGGCAGATACGCAGTATTTT	CASSRQGGQADTQYF
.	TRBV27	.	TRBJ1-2	TGTGCCAGCAGTTTGTCGACAGGTACTAACTATGGCTACACCTTC	CASSLSTGTNYGYTF
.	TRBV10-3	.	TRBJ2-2	TGTGCCATCACCGGACAGAGTCGAGCTGAGCTGTTTTTT	CAITGQSRAELFF
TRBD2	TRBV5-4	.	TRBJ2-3	TGTGCCAGCAGCTTGGGATTAGCGGGGACGGCCCGTAATACGCAGTATTTT	CASSLGLAGTARNTQYF
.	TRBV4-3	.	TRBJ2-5	TGCGCCAGCAGTTTTAACAGACAGGGAGGAGAGACCCAGTACTTC	CASSFNRQGGETQYF
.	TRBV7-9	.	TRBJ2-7	TGTGCCAGCAGCTTTGGTCCGGAGGGAGAGCAGTACTTC	CASSFGPEGEQYF
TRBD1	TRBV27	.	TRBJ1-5	TGTGCCAGCAGTCTCCGACAGGGGCTCCCCAATCAGCCCCAGCATTTT	CASSLRQGLPNQPQHF
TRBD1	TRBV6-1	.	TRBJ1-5	TGTGCCAGCAGTGAGAGAGGGGGCTTGAGCAATCAGCCCCAGCATTTT	CASSERGGLSNQPQHF
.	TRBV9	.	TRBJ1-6	TGTGCCAGCAGCGTAGTAGCGGATTCCCCCCTCCACTTT	CASSVVADSPLHF
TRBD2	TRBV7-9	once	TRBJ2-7	TGTGCCAGCAGCTTAGTAACGGGGGGGGGCTCCTACGAGCAGTACTTC	CASSLVTGGGSYEQYF
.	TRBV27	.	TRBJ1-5	TGTGCCAGCAGCTCCTCACCACGGGAGCCCCAGCATTTT	CASSSSPREPQHF
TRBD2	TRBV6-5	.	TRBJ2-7	TGTGCCAGCAGCTCTAGCGGGGGATCCTACGAGCAGTACTTC	CASSSSGGSYEQYF
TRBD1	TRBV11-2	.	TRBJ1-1	TGTGCCAGCAGCCGGGCCAGGGGGGCTGAAGCTTTCTTT	CASSRARGAEAFF
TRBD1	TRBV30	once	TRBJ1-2	TGTGCCACCCGACAGGGGGGCATCTATGGCTACACCTTC	CATRQGGIYGYTF
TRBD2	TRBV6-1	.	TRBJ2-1	TGTGCCAGCAGGGGAGGGGCCTACAATGAGCAGTTCTTC	CASRGGAYNEQFF
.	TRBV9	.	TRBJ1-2	TGTGCCAGCAGCGTACCTCCGACCTTC	CASSVPPTF
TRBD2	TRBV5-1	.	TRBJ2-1	TGCGCCAGCAGCTTGGTCGCTAGCGGGGGGGCCCACAATGAGCAGTTCTTC	CASSLVASGGAHNEQFF
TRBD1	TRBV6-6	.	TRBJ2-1	TGTGCCAGCAGCTACAGGGGGCATACCGGGGACAATGAGCAGTTCTTC	CASSYRGHTGDNEQFF
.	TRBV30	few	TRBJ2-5	TGTGCCTGTACCGACCCCGGGACACATTCCTTTTTGAAGCAGTACTTC	CACTDPGTHSFLKQYF
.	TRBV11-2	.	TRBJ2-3	TGTGCCAGCAGCACCGGGAGAGGCAGAAAAACAGATACGCAGTATTTT	CASSTGRGRKTDTQYF
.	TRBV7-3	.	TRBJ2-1	TGTGCCAGCAGCCCCACAACTAGCTCCTACAATGAGCAGTTCTTC	CASSPTTSSYNEQFF
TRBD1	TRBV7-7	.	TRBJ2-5	TGTGCTAGCAGCCGGACAGGGGTCCAAGAGACCCAGTACTTC	CASSRTGVQETQYF
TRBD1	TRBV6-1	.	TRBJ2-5	TGTGCCAGCAGTGAAGCCCCCCCGACAGGGGTCGAGACCCAGTACTTC	CASSEAPPTGVETQYF
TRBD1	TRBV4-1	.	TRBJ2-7	TGCGCCAGCAGCCCGTACGACAGGGCGGGTTACGAGCAGTACTTC	CASSPYDRAGYEQYF
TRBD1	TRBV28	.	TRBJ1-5	TGTGCCAGCAGTTTATTTTTGGCGACAGGGGATAGCAATCAGCCCCAGCATTTT	CASSLFLATGDSNQPQHF
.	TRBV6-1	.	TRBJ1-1	TGTGCCAGCAGCTCAGCGCGGGGGTTGAACACTGAAGCTTTCTTT	CASSSARGLNTEAFF
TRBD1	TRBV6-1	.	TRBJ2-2	TGTGCCAGCAGTGAAGGTGGGACAGGGGTTGAGAGGTCATCCGGGGAGCTGTTTTTT	CASSEGGTGVERSSGELFF
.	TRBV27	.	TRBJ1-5	TGTGCCAGCAGAAAATACAGGGACGATCAGCCCCAGCATTTT	CASRKYRDDQPQHF
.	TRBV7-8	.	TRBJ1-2	TGTGCCAGCACCAACAGAAGCTTTAACTATGGCTACACCTTC	CASTNRSFNYGYTF
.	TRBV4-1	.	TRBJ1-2	TGCGCCAGCAGCCAAGATTATCTCCAACCGACTCTTGGCTATGGCTACACCTTC	CASSQDYLQPTLGYGYTF